This T cell receptor (beta chain) was obtained from a study of a mutant IDH1 vaccine in newly diagnosed glioma. Looking at the study overall: Radiotherapy alone preceded vaccination by 4-6 weeks; alternatively, vaccination started with temozolomide cycles. Earlier treatment was radiotherapy, temozolomide, or both, with most getting both.

This CDR3 contains 13 residues. The germline CDR1 and CDR2 sequences are GTSNPN and SVGIG (reference sequence). V shed 4 bases and J shed 4 bases, with 10 bases lying between them. The data were produced by immunoSEQ multiplex PCR, yet TCRdb's version contains in-frame clones alone and is incomplete. The table records 75,000 to 80,000 clones, about 85% of them present only once. Documented time point: week 23, last vaccination. Doses comprised 300 ug of mutant IDH1 20-mer peptide each, plus topical imiquimod. As to this clone: What it binds is unknown.

This chain joins TRBV30 and TRBJ2-2; the D is unclear. This clonotype was sampled from a woman in her 50s with glioma. The sequenced sample was PBMCs, obtained from a glioma patient whose treatment included an IDH1 peptide vaccine. As DNA, the CDR3 is TGTGCCTGGAAAGTTTGGGGCACCGGGGAGCTGTTTTTT. This codes for CAWKVWGTGELFF.